The 22 T cell receptor beta chains below were found in one sample sequenced in a study of shared clonotypes between healthy human individuals (TCRdb year 2020). Library preparation used the immunoSEQ multiplex PCR assay. Imported from immuneACCESS, the table was reduced by TCRdb to in-frame sequences with V and J called. These copies leave out some clones; in studies compared against another copy, an unresolved V gene accounts for under half, and the cause of the remainder is not known. The sample profile shows about 1.1 million clones; approximately 80% of them were found once. The top ten clonotypes cover roughly 0.61% of the sample. Source material: memory CD4+ T cells from PBMCs. This specimen's cell subset or site label, per the study, means: CD45RA-negative fraction. These receptors were obtained from a man aged 18 to 30 in good health. Some clones in this sample may be carry-over from other donors' samples.

This clone was observed once. This sample also contains other DNA sequences that code for the same CDR3. This chain's CDR3 is CASSYRETEAFF. The CDR3 coding sequence is TGTGCCAGCAGCTACAGGGAAACTGAAGCTTTCTTT. The chain joins TRBV6-6 to TRBJ1-1; maybe TRBD1 (6 bases). V lost 6 bases, J lost 5 bases, and 10 bases lay in between. This CDR3 has 12 residues. CDR1 is MNHNY, CDR2 SVGAGI, per germline (reference sequence).

The chain uses TRBV7-2 and TRBJ2-1; TRBD1 matches 8 bases. This CDR3 spans 13 amino acids. The V gene's germline CDR1 is SGHTA and CDR2 FQGNSA. V shed 5 bases and J 8 bases; nucleotides not matched to a gene: 5. The CDR3 reads CASSLQGADEQFF. DNA of the CDR3: TGTGCCAGCAGCCTCCAGGGGGCCGATGAGCAGTTCTTC.

This clone was detected only a few times. This sequence joins TRBV6-6 and TRBJ1-2; 8 bases line up with TRBD1. Trimming removed 5 bases from V and 4 bases from J; junction bases left unmatched: 9. The germline V gene encodes CDR1 MNHNY and CDR2 SVGAGI (reference sequence). The CDR3 spans 15 residues. In DNA form, the CDR3 reads TGTGCCAGCAGTGGATCCGGGACAGGTATCTATGGCTACACCTTC. This codes for CASSGSGTGIYGYTF.

This clone was counted many times. The gene calls are TRBV2 and TRBJ2-7; D is unresolved. V gave up 4 bases and J gave up 3 bases, with 10 bases separating them. CDR3 length equals 13 residues. The germline V gene has CDR1 SNHLY and CDR2 FYNNEI. The CDR3 spells CASSVNPSYEQYF. The CDR3 DNA is TGTGCCAGCAGTGTCAATCCCAGCTACGAGCAGTACTTC.

The V call is TRBV5-1, the J call TRBJ1-2; D remains unclear. Per the germline V gene, CDR1 is SGHRS and CDR2 is YFSETQ. V lost 4 bases and J lost 4, with 17 bases in between. CDR3 length: 15 amino acids. CDR3 region: CASSHDPGNSYGYTF. The DNA for the CDR3 is TGCGCCAGCAGCCACGACCCGGGAAACTCCTATGGCTACACCTTC.

The chain employs TRBV5-5 and TRBJ1-1; unclear D gene. The CDR3 is 14 amino acids. Per germline, CDR1 SGHKS and CDR2 YYEKEE (reference sequence). V lost 4 bases, J lost 1 base, and 11 bases lay in between. CDR3 sequence: CASSGPRGNTEAFF. In nucleotides, the CDR3 is TGTGCCAGCAGCGGGCCTCGGGGGAACACTGAAGCTTTCTTT.

On this clone: With a much larger clone just one base away, this may be a read error. The chain uses TRBV6-1 and TRBJ2-3, with D possibly being TRBD2 (6 bases). There are 16 residues in the CDR3. V lost 3 bases to trimming and J lost 1 base, with 14 bases between them. CDR1 is MNHNS and CDR2 is SASEGT in the germline V gene. The DNA of the CDR3 is TGTGCCAGCAGTGAGGTCTACGGGGGTCGCACAGATACGCAGTATTTT. Its translation is CASSEVYGGRTDTQYF.

The chain joins TRBV7-9 to TRBJ2-7, with D tentatively TRBD2 (5 bases). The V end lost 2 bases, the J end lost 6 bases, and 11 bases lay between the germline ends. This CDR3 spans 13 amino acids. The germline V gene encodes CDR1 SEHNR and CDR2 FQNEAQ (reference sequence). The CDR3 DNA sequence: TGTGCCAGCAGCTTAATGGAAGGAGGCGAGCAGTACTTC. Protein: CASSLMEGGEQYF.

This clone was seen ten or more times. The chain is built from TRBV6-6 and TRBJ1-5; TRBD1 is a possible D gene (6 bases). From germline, CDR1 is MNHNY and CDR2 SVGAGI (reference sequence). The germline V and J ends were trimmed by 2 bases and 4 bases, with 12 bases remaining between them. The CDR3 has 15 amino acids. CDR3: CASSYPGAVNQPQHF. The CDR3 DNA sequence: TGTGCCAGCAGTTACCCAGGGGCAGTGAATCAGCCCCAGCATTTT.

Concerning this clone: It may be a read error: a sequence one base away is much more abundant. The J gene is TRBJ2-7, the V gene TRBV11-2, with TRBD1 matching over 8 bases. This CDR3 is 12 amino acids long. Germline loops: CDR1 SGHAT, CDR2 FQNNGV. J was trimmed by 4 bases and V by 5 bases; bases with no gene match: 1. CDR3 DNA: TGTGCCAGCAGCAGACAGGGGTACGAGCAGTACTTC. Its translation: CASSRQGYEQYF.

The chain links TRBV7-2 to TRBJ1-5; D possibly corresponds to TRBD1 (6 bases). Per germline, CDR1 SGHTA and CDR2 FQGNSA. This CDR3 contains 14 residues. Trimming removed 5 bases at V and 4 bases at J, with 12 bases between. The CDR3 region is CASSPDSLNQPQHF. In nucleotides, the CDR3 is TGTGCCAGCAGCCCGGACAGTTTAAATCAGCCCCAGCATTTT.

The rearrangement uses TRBV11-2 and TRBJ2-1, with D hard to call. The V gene's germline CDR1 is SGHAT and CDR2 FQNNGV. The CDR3 sequence is 13 residues long. V lost 5 bases and J 12 bases, leaving 17 bases between the germline ends. The CDR3 DNA is TGTGCCAGCAGCACCACTCCCCCTAGTCGGCAGTTCTTC. Translated: CASSTTPPSRQFF.

The chain recombines TRBV5-4 with TRBJ2-7; 11 bases line up with TRBD2. Germline V gives CDR1 SGHNT, CDR2 YYREEE (reference sequence). The CDR3 is 16 amino acids. V was pared by 4 bases and J by 0 bases, with 6 bases of the junction left unmatched. Here the CDR3 reads CASSKGLAANSYEQYF. In nucleotides, the CDR3 is TGTGCCAGCAGCAAGGGACTAGCGGCCAACTCCTACGAGCAGTACTTC.

The rearrangement links TRBV5-1 to TRBJ2-1; D possibly corresponds to TRBD2 (5 bases). Germline loops: CDR1 SGHRS, CDR2 YFSETQ. This CDR3 is 15 amino acids long. V gave up 4 bases and J gave up 7 bases, with 18 bases separating them. The CDR3, as DNA: TGCGCCAGCAGCCTCCTCCGGGGAACGGGAAATGAGCAGTTCTTC. Translating it yields CASSLLRGTGNEQFF.

CDR3 sequence: CASSQGGSGANVLTF. In DNA, the CDR3 is TGTGCCAGCAGCCAGGGTGGGTCAGGGGCCAACGTCCTGACTTTC. The chain links TRBV28 to TRBJ2-6; tentative D call: TRBD1 (5 bases). V was shortened by 6 bases and J by 4 bases, with 13 bases between the two germline ends. CDR1 MDHEN and CDR2 SYDVKM come from the germline V gene. This CDR3 is built from 15 residues.

This chain joins TRBV28 and TRBJ1-4; D gene unclear. V gave up 6 bases and J gave up 0 bases, with 14 bases separating them. CDR3 size: 16 residues. Germline assignment: CDR1 MDHEN and CDR2 SYDVKM. In DNA form, the CDR3 reads TGTGCCAGCAGCTCGTTTCTCGGGGCAACTAATGAAAAACTGTTTTTT. The encoded protein is CASSSFLGATNEKLFF.

This chain connects TRBV4-1 to TRBJ2-3; 8 bases map to TRBD1. With V trimmed by 3 bases and J by 5 bases, 10 bases remained unmatched. The CDR3 runs 16 residues. Per germline, CDR1 MGHRA and CDR2 YSYEKL. The CDR3 nucleotides read TGCGCCAGCAGCCAGGGCCCAGGGGGCTTAGGAGATACGCAGTATTTT. Translating gives CASSQGPGGLGDTQYF.

This chain joins TRBV29-1 and TRBJ1-4; 9 positions match TRBD1. The CDR3 runs 11 residues. Trimming at V came to 8 bases and at J to 11 bases, leaving 6 bases not matched to a gene. Germline V CDR1 and CDR2: SQVTM, ANQGSEA. The CDR3 spells CSISGTGKLFF. In nucleotides, the CDR3 is TGCAGCATTTCCGGGACAGGGAAACTGTTTTTT.

The V gene is TRBV4-1, the J gene TRBJ2-5, with 7 positions matching TRBD1. CDR1 and CDR2 (germline): MGHRA, YSYEKL. The V segment lost 2 bases and the J segment 5 bases; nucleotides outside the gene matches: 11. This CDR3 is built from 16 residues. The CDR3: CASSQPYRGSKETQYF. For the CDR3, the DNA is TGCGCCAGCAGCCAACCGTACAGGGGCAGTAAGGAGACCCAGTACTTC.

The chain couples TRBV19 to TRBJ2-7, with 10 bases that match TRBD1. CDR1 and CDR2 from the germline V gene are LNHDA and SQIVND (reference sequence). V lost 5 bases, J lost 2 bases, and 9 bases stayed unmatched. The CDR3 spans 16 residues. CDR3 sequence: CASSAFTGTGAYEQYF. CDR3 in DNA: TGTGCCAGTAGTGCCTTTACCGGGACAGGGGCCTACGAGCAGTACTTC. Based on the CDR3 plus reference TRBV19 and TRBJ2-7, the full variable domain is DGGITQSPKYLFRKEGQNVTLSCEQNLNHDAMYWYRQDPGQGLRLIYYSQIVNDFQKGDIAEGYSVSREKKESFPLTVTSAQKNPTAFYLCASSAFTGTGAYEQYFGPGTRLTVT.

The V gene is TRBV20-1, the J gene TRBJ2-7; 8 nucleotides match TRBD2. The CDR3 length is 11 residues. Germline V CDR1 and CDR2: DFQATT, SNEGSKA (reference sequence). Trimming cost V 3 bases and J 12 bases; bases outside gene matches: 7. The CDR3 spells CSARGTGLGYF. The CDR3 DNA follows: TGCAGTGCTAGGGGGACGGGACTAGGGTACTTC.

Worth noting for this clone: Other DNA variants within this sample encode the same CDR3. This chain joins TRBV11-2 and TRBJ2-6; D is unclear. The CDR3 consists of 15 residues. The germline V gene encodes CDR1 SGHAT and CDR2 FQNNGV. The ends were cut back, 2 bases at V and 0 bases at J, with 5 bases in the middle. The CDR3 DNA follows: TGTGCCAGCAGCTTAACCCCCTCTGGGGCCAACGTCCTGACTTTC. Its translation: CASSLTPSGANVLTF.